These 17 T cell receptor beta chains were sequenced from one sample in a study of human T cells and chemical hapten exposure. The time point: patch test 1, 2 weeks after DPC sensitization. Treatment denoted: therapeutic diphenylcyclopropenone sensitization with weekly scalp DPC. MiXCR, applied by TCRdb to the RACE reads, yields one record per CDR3 protein. Among roughly 180,000 distinct CDR3 sequences, under 25% were seen once, and the ten largest hold about 6.7%. Sample: whole blood, taken in connection with sensitization to the hapten diphenylcyclopropenone (DPC). Source of these receptors: a woman in her forties or fifties with alopecia areata. Some clones in this sample may be carry-over from other donors' samples.

The chain uses TRBV7-9 and TRBJ1-1; no clear D. Trimming took 5 bases from V and 7 from J, leaving 11 bases between them. Germline V gene lookup returns CDR1 SEHNR and CDR2 FQNEAQ (reference sequence). The CDR3 is made up of 12 amino acids. The CDR3 region is CASSKDVYEAFF. The CDR3 nucleotides are TGTGCCAGCAGCAAGGACGTTTATGAAGCTTTCTTT.

V is TRBV29-1 and J is TRBJ2-5; perhaps TRBD1 as D (6 bases). CDR1 SQVTM and CDR2 ANQGSEA come from the germline V gene. Trimming shortened V by 2 bases and J by 4 bases, and 14 bases separated the two germline ends. This CDR3 comprises 14 residues. The CDR3, as DNA: TGCAGCGTTGAAAAAACAGGGCTAGGAGAGACCCAGTACTTC. This translates into CSVEKTGLGETQYF.

Only a few counts were recorded for this clonotype. The genes are TRBV7-9 and TRBJ1-3; no firm D call. The V end lost 0 bases, the J end lost 0 bases, and 9 bases lay between the germline ends. The CDR3 contains 16 residues. The V gene's germline CDR1 is SEHNR and CDR2 FQNEAQ (reference sequence). The CDR3: CASSLAEAVSGNTIYF. The CDR3, as DNA: TGTGCCAGCAGCTTAGCGGAGGCAGTCTCTGGAAACACCATATATTTT.

V and J are TRBV20-1 and TRBJ1-1, with 7 bases aligning to TRBD1. Germline V gene lookup returns CDR1 DFQATT and CDR2 SNEGSKA (reference sequence). This CDR3 region has 13 residues. The V segment lost 0 bases and the J segment 8 bases; nucleotides outside the gene matches: 6. CDR3 in DNA: TGCAGTGCTAGAGACCCTGGACAGGAAGAAGCTTTCTTT. It codes for CSARDPGQEEAFF.

The sample holds a few counts of this clonotype. V gene TRBV2 combines with J gene TRBJ2-1, with 9 bases matching TRBD2. Germline V CDR1 and CDR2: SNHLY, FYNNEI. With 4 bases clipped from V and 1 base from J, the junction kept 2 bases outside the gene matches. This CDR3 is built from 15 residues. The CDR3: CASSGLAASYNEQFF. In DNA form, the CDR3 reads TGTGCCAGCAGTGGACTAGCGGCTTCCTACAATGAGCAGTTCTTC.

The chain combines TRBV9 with TRBJ2-1; 7 bases agree with TRBD1. Losses at the gene ends were 0 bases for V and 6 bases for J; bases not matched to a gene: 0. The CDR3 has 13 residues. CDR1 SGDLS and CDR2 YYNGEE come from the germline V gene. In DNA, the CDR3 is TGTGCCAGCAGCGTAGCAGGGGGCAATGAGCAGTTCTTC. The encoded protein is CASSVAGGNEQFF.

The CDR3 region is CSVLTSGFTDTQYF. CDR3 DNA sequence: TGCAGCGTCCTTACTAGCGGGTTCACAGATACGCAGTATTTT. The V call is TRBV29-1, the J call TRBJ2-3, with 9 bases that match TRBD2. The CDR3 is 14 residues long. Germline loops: CDR1 SQVTM, CDR2 ANQGSEA. V was clipped by 6 bases and J by 2 bases; unmatched bases: 6.

The chain links TRBV2 to TRBJ1-1, with D perhaps matching TRBD1 (5 bases). Deletions cut 7 bases from V and 1 base from J, with 16 bases between. The CDR3 covers 15 residues. Germline CDR1 is SNHLY and CDR2 is FYNNEI. CDR3 region: CASTQLGGTNTEAFF. In DNA form, the CDR3 reads TGTGCCAGCACCCAGTTGGGGGGGACGAACACTGAAGCTTTCTTT.

In its sample, this clonotype was seen a few times. The gene calls are TRBV3-1 and TRBJ2-1, with 7 bases that match TRBD1. Germline V gene lookup returns CDR1 LGHDT and CDR2 YNNKEL (reference sequence). CDR3 length: 13 residues. V lost 4 bases and J lost 5; bases outside the gene matches: 2. In DNA, the CDR3 is TGTGCCAGCAGCCCCGACAGGGACAATGAGCAGTTCTTC. As protein: CASSPDRDNEQFF.

In this sample, this clonotype turned up many times. The CDR3 here is CASSLAGELFF. Here the CDR3 DNA reads TGTGCCAGCAGCTTGGCCGGGGAGCTGTTTTTT. V is TRBV5-4 and J is TRBJ2-2, with D unresolved. V was clipped by 0 bases and J by 6 bases, with 0 bases between them. The CDR3 contains 11 residues. The germline V gene has CDR1 SGHNT and CDR2 YYREEE (reference sequence).

This clonotype is medium-sized (0.01 to 0.1%). The chain has TRBV20-1 and TRBJ2-5; a weak D match, TRBD1 (6 bases). CDR3 size: 16 residues. The germline V gene encodes CDR1 DFQATT and CDR2 SNEGSKA (reference sequence). V lost 0 bases and J 4 bases, leaving 18 bases between the germline ends. CDR3 sequence: CSARDPRDTFPETQYF. CDR3 DNA: TGCAGTGCTAGAGATCCTCGGGACACATTCCCAGAGACCCAGTACTTC.

This chain links TRBV7-2 with TRBJ2-5, with TRBD2 matching 9 bases. The CDR3 is 14 amino acids. The germline gives CDR1 SGHTA, CDR2 FQGNSA. J gave up 5 bases and V 2 bases, and 3 bases lay outside the gene matches. The CDR3 nucleotides are TGTGCCAGCAGCTTACGACTAGCGGACGAGACCCAGTACTTC. This gives the protein CASSLRLADETQYF.

The table lists this clonotype with a few counts. The genes are TRBV29-1 and TRBJ2-1; 8 bases fit TRBD2. CDR1 is SQVTM and CDR2 is ANQGSEA in the germline V gene. Unmatched junction bases numbered 3, after V lost 4 bases and J lost 1 base. The CDR3 spans 14 residues. This CDR3 is CSVATSGSYNEQFF. The DNA of the CDR3 is TGCAGCGTTGCTACTAGCGGTTCCTACAATGAGCAGTTCTTC.

CDR3 sequence: CASSWAKRRDTRSGANVLTF. The CDR3 DNA sequence: TGTGCCAGCAGTTGGGCAAAGCGGAGGGACACACGCTCTGGGGCCAACGTCCTGACTTTC. This chain joins TRBV6-2 or TRBV6-3 and TRBJ2-6; possibly TRBD1 or TRBD2 for D (6 bases each). CDR1 is MNHEY, CDR2 SVGEGT, per germline. V lost 4 bases, J lost 0 bases, and 22 bases lay in between. The length of the CDR3 is 20 residues.

This clonotype has a handful of counts. This rearrangement joins TRBV5-5 to TRBJ1-1, with no clear D. The CDR3 spans 14 residues. Trimming took 0 bases from V and 0 from J, leaving 6 bases between them. Germline CDR1 SGHKS, CDR2 YYEKEE (reference sequence). DNA of the CDR3: TGTGCCAGCAGCTTGGTCAGAGTGAACACTGAAGCTTTCTTT. Residues: CASSLVRVNTEAFF.

This clonotype was seen a few times. The V and J genes are TRBV10-2 and TRBJ1-1; D call uncertain. The CDR3 sequence is 13 residues long. CDR1 is WSHSY and CDR2 is SAAADI in the germline V gene. V gave up 3 bases and J gave up 7 bases, with 12 bases separating them. In DNA, the CDR3 is TGCGCCAGCAGTGAACGTCAGGATAATGAAGCTTTCTTT. Protein sequence: CASSERQDNEAFF.

The rearrangement joins TRBV7-9 to TRBJ1-2, with D possibly TRBD1 on 6 matching bases. Deletions cut 3 bases from V and 8 bases from J, with 16 bases between. The CDR3 spans 14 residues. The V gene's germline CDR1 is SEHNR and CDR2 FQNEAQ (reference sequence). CDR3: CASSFVQGSWGYTF. As DNA, the CDR3 is TGTGCCAGCAGCTTTGTTCAGGGGAGTTGGGGCTACACCTTC.